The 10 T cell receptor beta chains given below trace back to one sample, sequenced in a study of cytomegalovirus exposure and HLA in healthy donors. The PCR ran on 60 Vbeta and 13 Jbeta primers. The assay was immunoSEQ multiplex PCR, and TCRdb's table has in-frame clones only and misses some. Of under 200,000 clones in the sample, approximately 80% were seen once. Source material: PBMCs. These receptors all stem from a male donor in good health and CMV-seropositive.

The CDR3 nucleotides are TGCGCCAGCAGCCGGGGCAGGGGGCTGGATCGAGAAAAACTGTTTTTT. It specifies CASSRGRGLDREKLFF. V is TRBV4-3 and J is TRBJ1-4; 8 positions match TRBD1. With V trimmed by 4 bases and J by 8 bases, 12 bases remained unmatched. Looked up from germline, CDR1 is LGHNA and CDR2 is YSLEER. This CDR3 has 16 residues.

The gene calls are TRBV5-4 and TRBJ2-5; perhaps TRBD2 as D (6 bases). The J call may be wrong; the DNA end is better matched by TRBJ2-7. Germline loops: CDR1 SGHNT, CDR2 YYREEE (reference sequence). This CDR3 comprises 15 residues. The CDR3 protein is CASSLGDSASYEQYF. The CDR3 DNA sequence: TGTGCCAGCAGCTTGGGGGACTCTGCCTCCTACGAGCAGTACTTC.

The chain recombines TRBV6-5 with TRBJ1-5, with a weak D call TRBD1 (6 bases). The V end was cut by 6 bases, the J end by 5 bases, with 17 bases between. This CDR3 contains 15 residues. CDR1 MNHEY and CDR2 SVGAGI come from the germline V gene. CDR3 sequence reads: CASRSATGAYQPQHF. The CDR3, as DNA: TGTGCCAGCAGATCCGCGACAGGAGCCTATCAGCCCCAGCATTTT.

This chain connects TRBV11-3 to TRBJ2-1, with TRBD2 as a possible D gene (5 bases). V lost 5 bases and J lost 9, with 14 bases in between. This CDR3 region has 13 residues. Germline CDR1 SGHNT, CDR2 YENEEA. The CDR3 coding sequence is TGTGCCAGCAGCCCAGGAGGTACGGGTGAGCAGTTCTTC. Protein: CASSPGGTGEQFF. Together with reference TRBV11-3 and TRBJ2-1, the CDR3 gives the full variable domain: EAGVVQSPRYKIIEKKQPVAFWCNPISGHNTLYWYLQNLGQGPELLIRYENEEAVDDSQLPKDRFSAERLKGVDSTLKIQPAELGDSAVYLCASSPGGTGEQFFGPGTRLTVL.

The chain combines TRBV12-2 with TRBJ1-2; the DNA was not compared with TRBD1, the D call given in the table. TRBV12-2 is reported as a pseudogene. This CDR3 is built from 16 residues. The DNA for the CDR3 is TGTGCAAGTGGGTCGCCCGGGACAGGGGGCCACTATGGCTACACCTTC. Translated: CASGSPGTGGHYGYTF.

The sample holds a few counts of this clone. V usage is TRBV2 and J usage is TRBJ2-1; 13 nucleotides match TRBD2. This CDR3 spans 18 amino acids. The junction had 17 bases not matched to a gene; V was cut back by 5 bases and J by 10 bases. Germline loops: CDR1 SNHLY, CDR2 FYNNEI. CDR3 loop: CASSWRRTSGGLRGEQFF. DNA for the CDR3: TGTGCCAGCAGTTGGCGCCGGACTAGCGGGGGCCTAAGGGGGGAGCAGTTCTTC.

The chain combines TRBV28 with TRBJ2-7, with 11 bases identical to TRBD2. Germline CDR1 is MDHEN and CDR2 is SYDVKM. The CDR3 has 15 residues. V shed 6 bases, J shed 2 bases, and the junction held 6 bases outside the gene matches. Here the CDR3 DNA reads TGTGCCAGCAGCCCGGGACTAGCGGTAGCCTACGAGCAGTACTTC. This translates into CASSPGLAVAYEQYF.

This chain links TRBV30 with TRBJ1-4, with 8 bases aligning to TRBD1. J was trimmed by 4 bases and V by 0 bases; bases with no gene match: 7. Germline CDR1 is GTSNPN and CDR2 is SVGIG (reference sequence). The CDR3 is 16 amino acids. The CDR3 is CAWSVPGGGFNEKLFF. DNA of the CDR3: TGTGCCTGGAGTGTACCAGGGGGCGGGTTTAATGAAAAACTGTTTTTT.

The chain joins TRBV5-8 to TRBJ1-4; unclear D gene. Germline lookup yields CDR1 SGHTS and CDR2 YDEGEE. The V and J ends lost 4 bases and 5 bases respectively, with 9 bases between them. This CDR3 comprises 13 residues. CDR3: CASSRHKNEKLFF. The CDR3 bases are TGTGCCAGCAGCCGTCACAAGAATGAAAAACTGTTTTTT. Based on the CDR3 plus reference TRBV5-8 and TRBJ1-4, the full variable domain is EAGVTQSPTHLIKTRGQQATLRCSPISGHTSVYWYQQALGLGLQFLLWYDEGEERNRGNFPPRFSGRQFPNYSSELNVNALELEDSALYLCASSRHKNEKLFFGSGTQLSVL.

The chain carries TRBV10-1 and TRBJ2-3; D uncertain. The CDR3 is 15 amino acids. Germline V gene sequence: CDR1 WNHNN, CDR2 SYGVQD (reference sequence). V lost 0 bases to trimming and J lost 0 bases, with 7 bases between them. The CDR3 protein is CASSESLGSTDTQYF. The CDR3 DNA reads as TGCGCCAGCAGTGAGTCGCTCGGGAGCACAGATACGCAGTATTTT.